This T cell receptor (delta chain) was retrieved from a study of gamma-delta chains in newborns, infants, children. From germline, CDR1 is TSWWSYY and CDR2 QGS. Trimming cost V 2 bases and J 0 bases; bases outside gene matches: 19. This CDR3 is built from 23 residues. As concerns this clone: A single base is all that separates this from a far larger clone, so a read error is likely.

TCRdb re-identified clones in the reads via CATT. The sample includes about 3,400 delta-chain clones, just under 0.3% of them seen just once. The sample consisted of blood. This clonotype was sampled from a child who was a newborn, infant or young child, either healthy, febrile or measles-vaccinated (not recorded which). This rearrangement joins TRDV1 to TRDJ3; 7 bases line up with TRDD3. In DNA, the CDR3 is TGTGCTCTTGGGGAAGGGTCCCACGGGTACTGGGGAGTCAGCTCCTGGGACACCCGACAGATGTTTTTC. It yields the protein CALGEGSHGYWGVSSWDTRQMFF.